This T cell receptor (beta chain) was observed in a study of Tregs in tolerant kidney transplant recipients. About the research overall: Related graft donors supplied nonmyeloablative bone marrow transplants, and mixed chimerism was transient.

The table came from immunoSEQ multiplex PCR; TCRdb's copy has only in-frame clones and leaves some out. The table lists fewer than 100,000 clones, 85% to 95% of them singletons. Unstimulated regulatory T cells (CD4+CD25+CD127-), CD4+CD25- non-regulatory cells, CD4 and CD8 cells were FACS-sorted from thawed PBMCs. Study-level points and caveats: Few patients were studied, so findings need validation in larger groups.

V shed 7 bases, J shed 3 bases, and the junction held 20 bases outside the gene matches. CDR1 is MNHEY and CDR2 is SMNVEV in the germline V gene (reference sequence). This CDR3 contains 20 residues. About this clone: Its antigen is as yet unknown.

The chain links TRBV27 to TRBJ2-3; 12 bases agree with TRBD2. The receptor comes from a human donor who received a combined kidney and bone marrow transplant. The sequencing used Tregs from blood, collected before the transplant. The chain's CDR3 is CASIPRSRSSGRGRTDTQYF. DNA for the CDR3: TGTGCCAGCATCCCTAGGTCTCGGTCTAGCGGGAGGGGTCGAACAGATACGCAGTATTTT.